There are many counts of the clone carrying this T cell receptor (beta chain). The antigen is not known. Germline V gene lookup returns CDR1 SGHAT and CDR2 FQNNGV. The CDR3 totals 13 residues. V was pared by 4 bases and J by 6 bases, with 12 bases between. This sample is part of a study of breast tumors, draining lymph nodes, adjacent tissues. General observations from the study: Data fit most tumor T cells coming from lymph node, expanding in tumor. Data only fit, rather than demonstrated, lymph node origin of most tumor T cells.

TCRdb re-analysed the multiplex PCR reads in MiXCR, keeping a single row per CDR3 protein. This table has 200,000 to 300,000 distinct CDR3 sequences, more than 30% appearing once. Breast cancer patients provided tissue from their axillary draining lymph nodes. The chain couples TRBV11-2 to TRBJ1-2; a weak D match, TRBD1 (5 bases). The sequencing input was axillary lymph node tissue. This TCR was recovered from a female donor with breast cancer. Some clones in this sample may be carry-over from other donors' samples. CDR3 sequence reads: CASSSSLGDGYTF. The DNA of the CDR3 is TGTGCCAGCAGCTCCAGCTTAGGGGATGGCTACACCTTC.